Listed here are 9 T cell receptor beta chains from one sample, sequenced in a study of blood T cell repertoires in COVID-19. Sequenced by immunoSEQ multiplex PCR; TCRdb stores in-frame clones only, minus some. The sample carries roughly 200,000 clones, roughly 90% recorded once. The sample was PBMCs or T cells enriched from blood (not recorded which). Every receptor here comes from a woman in her fifties or sixties in a cohort exposed to, infected with or recovered from COVID-19 (not recorded which).

This clone appeared once. As DNA, the CDR3 is TGTGCCAGCTCACCACTGGGACAGCACTACAATGAGCAGTTCTTC. Amino acid sequence: CASSPLGQHYNEQFF. This chain joins TRBV18 and TRBJ2-1; 7 positions agree with TRBD1. The germline CDR1 and CDR2 sequences are KGHSH and LQKENI. Trimming cost V 1 base and J 3 bases; bases outside gene matches: 3. The CDR3 totals 15 residues.

This chain links TRBV27 with TRBJ2-5; D unclear. Germline V gene sequence: CDR1 MNHEY, CDR2 SMNVEV (reference sequence). Between the trimmed V and J ends, which lost 6 bases and 4 bases, there was a span of 9 bases. CDR3 size: 12 residues. CDR3 nucleotide sequence: TGTGCCAGCAGCCGTCGCGGAGAGACCCAGTACTTC. Protein product: CASSRRGETQYF.

This clone was observed a single time. The V and J genes are TRBV29-1 and TRBJ2-1; 9 bases are a match to TRBD1. From germline, CDR1 is SQVTM and CDR2 ANQGSEA. With 5 bases clipped from V and 5 bases from J, the junction kept 10 bases outside the gene matches. This CDR3 has 15 amino acids. The CDR3 spells CSVTPSTGGNNEQFF. Written as DNA, the CDR3 is TGCAGCGTTACCCCTTCGACAGGGGGAAACAATGAGCAGTTCTTC.

This chain joins TRBV6-1 and TRBJ1-6; D is ambiguous. The CDR3 sequence is 16 residues long. The V gene's germline CDR1 is MNHNS and CDR2 SASEGT. V shed 1 base and J shed 0 bases, with 7 bases lying between them. Written as DNA, the CDR3 is TGTGCCAGCAGTGAAGTGTGGAGCTCCTATAATTCACCCCTCCACTTT. Residues: CASSEVWSSYNSPLHF.

The rearrangement links TRBV5-4 to TRBJ1-1; perhaps TRBD1 as D (5 bases). Deletions cut 4 bases from V and 8 bases from J, with 21 bases between. The CDR3 consists of 15 residues. Looked up from germline, CDR1 is SGHNT and CDR2 is YYREEE (reference sequence). CDR3 amino acids: CASSLPQGSVSEAFF. The CDR3 DNA reads as TGTGCCAGCAGCCTTCCTCAGGGTTCCGTGAGCGAAGCTTTCTTT.

The chain employs TRBV5-4 and TRBJ1-4; D perhaps matches TRBD1 (6 bases). From germline, CDR1 is SGHNT and CDR2 YYREEE (reference sequence). The CDR3 has 15 amino acids. Trimming removed 4 bases from V and 8 bases from J, with 18 bases in between. As DNA, the CDR3 is TGTGCCAGCAGCCTAAAAAAACAGGGAGGGGAAAAACTGTTTTTT. It encodes CASSLKKQGGEKLFF.

The gene calls are TRBV28 and TRBJ1-1; 7 bases agree with TRBD1. The CDR3 is 13 residues long. Germline CDR1 and CDR2: MDHEN and SYDVKM. With 3 bases clipped from V and 7 bases from J, the junction kept 5 bases outside the gene matches. The CDR3 bases are TGTGCCAGCAGTTTCCGACAGGGCTTTGAAGCTTTCTTT. It yields the protein CASSFRQGFEAFF.

Concerning this clone itself: Other nucleotide sequences in the sample specify the same CDR3. The CDR3 nucleotides are TGTGCCAGCTCACCACCTAGCTCCTACGAGCAGTACTTC. Protein product: CASSPPSSYEQYF. The chain is built from TRBV18 and TRBJ2-7; D unresolved. The germline V and J ends were trimmed by 0 bases and 0 bases, with 3 bases remaining between them. This CDR3 comprises 13 residues. Looked up from germline, CDR1 is KGHSH and CDR2 is LQKENI.

The chain links TRBV11-2 to TRBJ1-6, with D possibly TRBD1 on 6 matching bases. Germline CDR1 and CDR2: SGHAT and FQNNGV. There are 13 residues in the CDR3. V was cut by 5 bases and J by 11 bases, with 13 bases left in between. CDR3 protein: CASSRWDITPLHF. As DNA, the CDR3 is TGTGCCAGCAGCCGATGGGACATCACACCCCTCCACTTT.